This TCR beta chain originates from a study of PD-1 blockade in classical Hodgkin lymphoma. TCRdb keeps only in-frame clones here, not all; method: immunoSEQ multiplex PCR. The table lists about 17,000 clones, more than 65% of them singletons. A note on this clone: Its antigen is still unknown.

Time point denoted: cycle 4 day 1 (C4D1), after more than five weeks of nivolumab. Following autologous stem cell transplantation, relapse occurred in every patient, and exposure to brentuximab vedotin varied. It was by magnetic negative selection that CD4+ T cells were purified from thawed PBMCs. Classifying best responses yielded complete response, partial response or progressive disease. Findings and caveats of the study: Newly diagnosed patients reportedly had lower baseline TCR diversity than healthy donors. Patients who responded completely had about the same baseline diversity as newly diagnosed patients. Significantly greater TCR diversity emerged by C4D1 in CD4+ cells but not CD8+ cells.

The material sequenced was CD4+ T cells from blood, taken before the fourth cycle of nivolumab. The sequence came from a human donor with classical Hodgkin lymphoma.

The CDR3 coding sequence is TGTGCCAGTAGTATCGGCGCGGGGAATAATTCACCCCTCCACTTT. Translation gives CASSIGAGNNSPLHF. The chain couples TRBV19 to TRBJ1-6; D unclear. Trimming left V 3 bases short and J 5 bases short, with 11 bases between. Germline V gives CDR1 LNHDA, CDR2 SQIVND (reference sequence). The CDR3 runs to 15 residues.